This entry concerns a single T cell receptor beta chain. There were healthy Caucasian individuals from Russia, aged about 6 to 100, serving as donors. This sample was included in a study of blood T cells in healthy people across ages. The CDR3 length is 16 residues. The V end was cut by 0 bases, the J end by 2 bases, with 14 bases between. Sample-barcoded 5' priming and a J-beta primer mix drove a second PCR of about 6 to 12 cycles. TCRdb fed the 5' RACE reads into MiXCR, producing one record per CDR3 protein. The table records approximately 780,000 distinct CDR3 sequences, roughly 24% of them present only once. In addition, the sample was reused for a study of T cells of mothers and their children. That paper adds: For cDNA synthesis, the complete extracted RNA was used (roughly 1.5 ug per 15 ul). There was no detection of any persistent microchimeric T cell clones.

Sequenced: blood. The origin of this receptor is a boy aged 5-17 years in good health. V and J are TRBV12-3 or TRBV12-4 and TRBJ2-7; tentatively, D is TRBD2 (6 bases). The CDR3 is CASSLAPGTGAYEQYF. CDR3 DNA sequence: TGTGCCAGCAGTTTAGCGCCGGGGACGGGAGCCTACGAGCAGTACTTC.